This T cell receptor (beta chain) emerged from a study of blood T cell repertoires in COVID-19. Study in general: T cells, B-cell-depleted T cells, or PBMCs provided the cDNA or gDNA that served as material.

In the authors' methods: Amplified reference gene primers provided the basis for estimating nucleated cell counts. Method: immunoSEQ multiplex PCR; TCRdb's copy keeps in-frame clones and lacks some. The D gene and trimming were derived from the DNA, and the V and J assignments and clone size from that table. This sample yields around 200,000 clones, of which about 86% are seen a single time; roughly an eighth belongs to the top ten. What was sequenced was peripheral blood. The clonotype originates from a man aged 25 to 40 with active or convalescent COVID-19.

DNA for the CDR3: TGTGCCAGCAGCCAAGATGGGGAGGGACTAGCGTGGGAGACCCAGTACTTC. It translates to CASSQDGEGLAWETQYF. V usage is TRBV3-1 (or the pseudogene TRBV3-2) and J usage is TRBJ2-5; 10 bases map to TRBD2. J was trimmed by 5 bases and V by 0 bases; bases with no gene match: 9. Germline CDR1 LGHDT, CDR2 YNNKEL (reference sequence). This CDR3 spans 17 amino acids.